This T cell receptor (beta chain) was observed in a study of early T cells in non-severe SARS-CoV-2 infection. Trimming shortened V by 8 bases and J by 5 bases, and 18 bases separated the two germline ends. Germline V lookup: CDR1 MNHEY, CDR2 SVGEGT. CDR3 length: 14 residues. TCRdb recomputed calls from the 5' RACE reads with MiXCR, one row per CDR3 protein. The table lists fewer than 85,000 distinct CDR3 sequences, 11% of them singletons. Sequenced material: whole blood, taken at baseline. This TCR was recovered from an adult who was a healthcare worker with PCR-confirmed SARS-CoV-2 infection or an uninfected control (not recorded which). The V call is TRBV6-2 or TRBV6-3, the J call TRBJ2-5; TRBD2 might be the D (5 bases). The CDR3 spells CASGKGDHKETQYF. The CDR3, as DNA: TGTGCCAGCGGGAAGGGAGACCATAAGGAGACCCAGTACTTC.